Included here is one T cell receptor (beta chain) sequence, with context. This receptor's antigen is unknown. Base quality data are lacking; no much larger clone is found one base away. This sample stems from a study of blood T cell repertoires in COVID-19 (TCRdb year 2020). Describing the broader study: Collaborator samples came from the United States, Italy and Spain and covered acute and convalescent phases of COVID-19. The repertoires were released in a freely available public database meant as a resource for research on the immune response to SARS-CoV-2. The prospective study material was composed of cDNA or gDNA derived from T cells, B-cell-depleted T cells, or PBMCs. Where available, HLA class I and class II types were obtained from metadata supplied by the sample provider rather than from assay-based typing. A de-identified subject ID, COVID-19 status, age in years and sex were almost always included in the sample metadata. Samples were obtained from the ongoing ImmuneRACE study (first 160 participants) and from some 1,300 subjects provided by 6 global collaborators. Deeply sampled blood TCRbeta repertoires from subjects exposed to, actively infected with, or recovered from COVID-19 were included in the dataset.

Collaborating institutions collected whole blood in K2EDTA tubes following their own protocols. Collaborator samples were shipped for TCRbeta analysis as frozen whole blood, isolated PBMCs, or DNA extracted from either sample type. On the study overall, not on this receptor specifically: How much clinical and demographic metadata was included differed by source and by participant, and the metadata was provided uncurated.

TCRbeta CDR3 regions were amplified from genomic DNA by means of the immunoSEQ Assay, a bias-controlled multiplex PCR. In the authors' own workflow: The number of nucleated cells in each sample was estimated by amplification of reference gene primers within the assay. Sequence reads were collapsed and filtered to measure the absolute abundance of every unique TCRbeta CDR3 rearrangement. Productive Simpson clonality was computed per sample as the square root of Simpson's diversity index over productive rearrangements. Held by TCRdb, this immuneACCESS table contains in-frame sequences only and omits some clones. Under half of the omission traces to an unresolved V gene where checked; the cause of the rest is unknown. That table is the source of V, J and clone size, and D and trimming were worked out from the DNA. In all, the sample holds roughly 230,000 clones, and 80% to 85% of those were seen once. 4% to 5.5% of the sample is held by the ten biggest clonotypes.

Reading the germline V gene gives CDR1 SGHTA and CDR2 FQGNSA. Ends trimmed: V by 1 base, J by 11 bases; bases unmatched to a gene: 6. Including cysteine and phenylalanine, the CDR3 has 13 amino acids. Left in the record is the CDR3 DNA by itself, 39 bases read in frame from the first base. The receptor chain draws on TRBV7-2 and TRBJ1-1; TRBD1 aligns with 8 central bases. The sequence was collected from a man in his fifties with active or convalescent COVID-19. Material for sequencing was peripheral blood. The DNA sequence reads TGTGCCAGCAGCTTAGGCGTCAGGGGGCTGGCTTTCTTT. This codes for CASSLGVRGLAFF.